This TCR beta chain appears in the sequencing data of a study of cytomegalovirus exposure and HLA in healthy donors. 60 Vbeta and 13 Jbeta primers were used in PCR. Here immunoSEQ multiplex PCR was the method, and the copy in TCRdb shows in-frame clones only, minus some. This sample has about 190,000 clones; roughly 80% occur once, and the top ten carry about 5.7%. The germline V gene has CDR1 SQVTM and CDR2 ANQGSEA. The CDR3 consists of 15 residues. Unmatched junction bases numbered 6, after V lost 4 bases and J lost 2 bases. This clone was detected once. The rearrangement links TRBV29-1 to TRBJ2-3; TRBD2 aligns across 10 bases. The sample was PBMCs. The receptor comes from a man aged 40-49 years in good health and CMV-seropositive. The CDR3 DNA is TGCAGCGTTGTCCTAGCGGGGGCCAACACAGATACGCAGTATTTT. This gives the protein CSVVLAGANTDTQYF.